The 22 T cell receptor beta chains in this list originate from one sample, sequenced in a study of cytomegalovirus exposure and HLA in healthy donors (dated by TCRdb to about 2017). Libraries came from the immunoSEQ multiplex PCR assay. This immuneACCESS table, as held by TCRdb, lists in-frame sequences with V and J called but not all clones. Of the missing ones, under half trace to an unresolved V gene in checked studies; the others have no known cause. For this sample there are under 300,000 clones; approximately 84% appear just once. The leading ten clones occupy less than 1.5% of the sample. The sample taken for sequencing was PBMCs. These receptors were collected from a woman aged 25 to 39 in good health and CMV-seropositive.

Concerning this clone itself: Its ends do not fully match the called genes, so a read error is possible. J is TRBJ2-1 and V is TRBV11-2, with 11 bases lining up with TRBD2. CDR1 is SGHAT and CDR2 is FQNNGV in the germline V gene. CDR3 size: 16 residues. The CDR3 DNA reads as TGTGCCAGCAGGTTAGCGGGAGGGAGCTCCTACAATGAGCAGTTCTTC. Its translation is CASRLAGGSSYNEQFF.

This clone was counted between two and nine times. The chain employs TRBV28 and TRBJ1-2; maybe TRBD1 (5 bases). Between the trimmed V and J ends, which lost 6 bases and 0 bases, there was a span of 14 bases. Germline V lookup: CDR1 MDHEN, CDR2 SYDVKM. The CDR3 consists of 15 residues. Here the CDR3 reads CASRLGGIANYGYTF. CDR3 sequence (DNA): TGTGCCAGCAGACTGGGGGGGATAGCTAACTATGGCTACACCTTC.

The chain joins TRBV6-5 to TRBJ1-4, with TRBD1 identical over 11 bases. CDR3 length: 14 amino acids. V dropped 6 bases and J dropped 8; count of bases not matched to a gene: 5. The germline V gene has CDR1 MNHEY and CDR2 SVGAGI. In DNA form, the CDR3 reads TGTGCCAGCAGCTGGGACAGGGGGGGAGAAAAACTGTTTTTT. Translation: CASSWDRGGEKLFF.

The chain joins TRBV4-2 to TRBJ2-1, with 9 nucleotides matching TRBD1. The CDR3 loop spans 16 amino acids. From germline, CDR1 is LGHNA and CDR2 YNFKEQ. The J segment lost 3 bases and the V segment lost 5 bases, leaving 8 bases of the junction unmatched. CDR3 protein: CASSGRDRVNYNEQFF. The CDR3 coding sequence is TGTGCCAGCAGCGGCCGGGACAGGGTTAACTACAATGAGCAGTTCTTC.

The chain's CDR3 is CASSQDLLHTVDGYTF. The CDR3 DNA reads TGTGCCAGCAGCCAAGATCTGTTGCATACGGTGGATGGCTACACCTTC. The chain recombines TRBV14 with TRBJ1-2; D remains unclear. This CDR3 region has 16 residues. Per germline, CDR1 SGHDN and CDR2 FVKESK. The germline V and J ends were trimmed by 0 bases and 6 bases, with 17 bases remaining between them. The whole variable domain, remainder taken from reference TRBV14 and TRBJ1-2, is EAGVTQFPSHSVIEKGQTVTLRCDPISGHDNLYWYRRVMGKEIKFLLHFVKESKQDESGMPNNRFLAERTGGTYSTLKVQPAELEDSGVYFCASSQDLLHTVDGYTFGSGTRLTVV.

This chain joins TRBV15 and TRBJ2-7, with 10 nucleotides matching TRBD2. The CDR3 sequence is 17 residues long. Germline lookup yields CDR1 LNHNV and CDR2 YYDKDF (reference sequence). The V and J ends lost 2 bases and 1 base, in that order; junction bases with no gene match: 8. CDR3 sequence (DNA): TGTGCCACCAGCAGAAGAAAGGGGACTAGCGAGTCCTACGAGCAGTACTTC. This encodes CATSRRKGTSESYEQYF.

This clone has more than one count but fewer than ten. The J gene is TRBJ2-3, the V gene TRBV27; 10 bases match TRBD2. CDR1 and CDR2 from the germline V gene are MNHEY and SMNVEV (reference sequence). CDR3 length: 15 amino acids. Trimming at V came to 6 bases and at J to 7 bases, leaving 10 bases not matched to a gene. The CDR3 region has the DNA TGTGCCAGCAGATCTCCGGGACTAGCGTATTATACGCAGTATTTT. Amino acids: CASRSPGLAYYTQYF.

The chain carries TRBV15 and TRBJ1-1; D might be TRBD1 (5 bases). This CDR3 is 18 amino acids long. Germline CDR1 and CDR2: LNHNV and YYDKDF (reference sequence). Deletions cut 5 bases from V and 4 bases from J, with 26 bases between. CDR3 bases: TGTGCCACCAGCTCTCACCCGTGGGAACAAGGGGAGGGCACTGAAGCTTTCTTT. Translated, it gives CATSSHPWEQGEGTEAFF. The full variable domain, with the rest looked up from reference TRBV15 and TRBJ1-1, is DAMVIQNPRYQVTQFGKPVTLSCSQTLNHNVMYWYQQKSSQAPKLLFHYYDKDFNNEADTPDNFQSRRPNTSFCFLDIRSPGLGDTAMYLCATSSHPWEQGEGTEAFFGQGTRLTVV.

The chain links TRBV19 to TRBJ1-2; no firm D call. The CDR3 is 15 amino acids. Trimming cost V 3 bases and J 8 bases, with 19 bases left between them. The germline CDR1 and CDR2 sequences are LNHDA and SQIVND (reference sequence). CDR3 DNA sequence: TGTGCCAGTAGTATTATCGGGGTCCGGGCTGGAGGCTACACCTTC. Translation gives CASSIIGVRAGGYTF. The complete variable domain, with remaining parts taken from reference TRBV19 and TRBJ1-2, reads DGGITQSPKYLFRKEGQNVTLSCEQNLNHDAMYWYRQDPGQGLRLIYYSQIVNDFQKGDIAEGYSVSREKKESFPLTVTSAQKNPTAFYLCASSIIGVRAGGYTFGSGTRLTVV.

This sequence joins TRBV5-1 and TRBJ1-1; 8 nucleotides line up with TRBD1. The V gene's germline CDR1 is SGHRS and CDR2 YFSETQ. This CDR3 spans 14 amino acids. J gave up 7 bases and V 4 bases, and 9 bases lay outside the gene matches. The CDR3 sequence: CASSPMDRVVEAFF. The CDR3, as DNA: TGCGCCAGCAGCCCCATGGACAGGGTGGTTGAAGCTTTCTTT.

The rearrangement links TRBV6-1 to TRBJ2-7, with TRBD1 matching over 7 bases. Germline V lookup: CDR1 MNHNS, CDR2 SASEGT. V trimming: 8 bases; J trimming: 2 bases; junction bases outside the gene matches: 3. CDR3 size: 12 residues. CDR3 protein: CASWTGPYEQYF. CDR3 coding DNA: TGTGCCAGCTGGACAGGCCCCTACGAGCAGTACTTC.

This clone was seen a few times. This sequence joins TRBV11-2 and TRBJ1-1; D remains ambiguous. V shed 3 bases and J shed 1 base, with 6 bases lying between them. The CDR3 loop spans 13 amino acids. Germline CDR1 and CDR2: SGHAT and FQNNGV. The CDR3 region is CASSFAGNTEAFF. CDR3 in DNA: TGTGCCAGCAGCTTTGCGGGGAACACTGAAGCTTTCTTT.

This chain connects TRBV28 to TRBJ1-1; D is perhaps TRBD1 (6 bases). CDR3 length equals 14 residues. Germline lookup yields CDR1 MDHEN and CDR2 SYDVKM. Trimming left V 6 bases short and J 8 bases short, with 19 bases between. CDR3 nucleotide sequence: TGTGCCAGCAGCCCCGGGACAACCCGCCGGGAAGCTTTCTTT. Protein: CASSPGTTRREAFF. Full variable domain (rest looked up from reference TRBV28 and TRBJ1-1): DVKVTQSSRYLVKRTGEKVFLECVQDMDHENMFWYRQDPGLGLRLIYFSYDVKMKEKGDIPEGYSVSREKKERFSLILESASTNQTSMYLCASSPGTTRREAFFGQGTRLTVV.

The rearrangement links TRBV27 to TRBJ1-1; the D gene is possibly TRBD1 (6 bases). The V gene's germline CDR1 is MNHEY and CDR2 SMNVEV (reference sequence). V lost 4 bases and J lost 5, with 14 bases in between. The CDR3 extends over 14 amino acids. The CDR3 spells CASSWAITGTEAFF. Here the CDR3 DNA reads TGTGCCAGCAGTTGGGCTATTACAGGGACTGAAGCTTTCTTT.

The genes are TRBV7-2 and TRBJ2-7, with a possible D match to TRBD2 (6 bases). Germline CDR1 and CDR2: SGHTA and FQGNSA. CDR3 size: 15 residues. Trimming took off 1 base at V and 3 bases at J, with 13 bases between the two ends. CDR3 residues: CASSLDTGEVYEQYF. The CDR3 nucleotides read TGTGCCAGCAGCTTAGACACGGGAGAGGTCTACGAGCAGTACTTC.

V usage is TRBV30 and J usage is TRBJ1-5; D is possibly TRBD1 (5 bases). V dropped 1 base and J dropped 2 bases, with 9 bases sitting between them. Germline lookup yields CDR1 GTSNPN and CDR2 SVGIG (reference sequence). This CDR3 region has 14 residues. CDR3 sequence reads: CAWSEGLGNQPQHF. The CDR3 DNA sequence: TGTGCCTGGAGTGAGGGGTTAGGCAATCAGCCCCAGCATTTT.

The CDR3 spells CASSEVAFTDTQYF. CDR3 DNA: TGTGCCAGCAGTGAGGTAGCGTTCACAGATACGCAGTATTTT. The chain combines TRBV25-1 with TRBJ2-3; TRBD2 is a possible D gene (5 bases). CDR3 length equals 14 residues. With 3 bases removed from V and 2 bases from J, the gap between germline ends came to 9 bases. From germline, CDR1 is MGHDK and CDR2 SYGVNS.

Here the CDR3 DNA reads TGTGCCAGCTCATCGGGACTCGTCGTCGAGCAGTACTTC. This gives the protein CASSSGLVVEQYF. J is TRBJ2-7 and V is TRBV18; D possibly corresponds to TRBD2 (6 bases). The CDR3 has 13 residues. The V and J ends lost 5 bases and 6 bases respectively, with 14 bases between them. In germline, CDR1 is KGHSH, CDR2 LQKENI. The variable domain in full, with the rest retrieved from reference TRBV18 and TRBJ2-7, is NAGVMQNPRHLVRRRGQEARLRCSPMKGHSHVYWYRQLPEEGLKFMVYLQKENIIDESGMPKERFSAEFPKEGPSILRIQQVVRGDSAAYFCASSSGLVVEQYFGPGTRLTVT.

The chain is built from TRBV5-1 and TRBJ1-2, with 8 positions matching TRBD1. The V gene end was trimmed by 4 bases and the J gene end by 7 bases; junction bases not matched to a gene: 18. The germline V gene encodes CDR1 SGHRS and CDR2 YFSETQ. The CDR3 contains 17 residues. CDR3 in amino acids: CASSLSSTNRGIRGYTF. Written as DNA, the CDR3 is TGCGCCAGCAGCCTTTCATCTACTAACAGGGGGATCCGTGGCTACACCTTC.

A remark on this clone: Different DNA sequences within this sample yield the same CDR3. This chain joins TRBV27 and TRBJ1-1; 8 nucleotides agree with TRBD1. The CDR3 has 14 residues. V lost 3 bases and J lost 4; bases outside the gene matches: 4. Per the germline V gene, CDR1 is MNHEY and CDR2 is SMNVEV (reference sequence). CDR3 DNA sequence: TGTGCCAGCAGTTTTGGGACAGGCTCCACTGAAGCTTTCTTT. Translating gives CASSFGTGSTEAFF.

This clone was seen only a few times. The chain joins TRBV12-5 to TRBJ2-2; 8 nucleotides match TRBD1. This CDR3 contains 18 residues. After removal of 3 bases from V and 0 bases from J, the junction contained 9 bases not matched to a gene. Germline loops: CDR1 LGHNT, CDR2 FRNRAP. Here the CDR3 reads CASGFRDRYSPNTGELFF. The CDR3 nucleotides are TGTGCTAGTGGTTTCAGGGACAGGTACTCTCCGAACACCGGGGAGCTGTTTTTT.

The gene calls are TRBV5-1 and TRBJ2-7; 10 bases align to TRBD2. CDR1 is SGHRS, CDR2 YFSETQ, per germline. This CDR3 is 14 amino acids long. J gave up 4 bases and V 5 bases, and 6 bases lay outside the gene matches. This CDR3 reads CASSASGGRYEQYF. Here the CDR3 DNA reads TGCGCCAGCAGTGCTAGCGGGGGACGGTACGAGCAGTACTTC.